A selection of T cell receptor beta chains follows, all from one sample in a study of T cell changes during pregnancy in multiple sclerosis. Method: immunoSEQ multiplex PCR; TCRdb's copy keeps in-frame clones and lacks some. In the table there are just under 70,000 clones, about 90% of which are singletons. The sequencing here drew on peripheral blood, taken in the second trimester of pregnancy. The receptor set was obtained from a female donor with multiple sclerosis, enrolled in a pregnancy study. Both conserved end residues are part of each CDR3. Each record gives: D gene, clone size, V gene, J gene, CDR3 protein, CDR3 DNA. D genes are given only for firm matches. Size tells how often a clone was seen (once, few, many) or the class of an expanded clone, and some rows leave it out.

D: TRBD1; size: .; V: TRBV4-3; J: TRBJ1-1; CDR3: CASSQGSARQGMNTEAFF; DNA: TGCGCCAGCAGCCAAGGCTCTGCCCGACAGGGCATGAACACTGAAGCTTTCTTT
D: .; size: .; V: TRBV18; J: TRBJ2-5; CDR3: CASSTRRGETQYF; DNA: TGTGCCAGCTCAACCCGAAGGGGGGAGACCCAGTACTTC
D: TRBD2; size: .; V: TRBV2; J: TRBJ2-2; CDR3: CASSGEAASGDLNTGELFF; DNA: TGTGCCAGCAGTGGGGAGGCGGCTAGCGGGGACCTGAACACCGGGGAGCTGTTTTTT
D: .; size: .; V: TRBV25-1; J: TRBJ1-2; CDR3: CASSEPPRNYGYTF; DNA: TGTGCCAGCAGTGAACCCCCTCGTAACTATGGCTACACCTTC
D: .; size: .; V: TRBV9; J: TRBJ1-3; CDR3: CASSEGVGVGGNTIYF; DNA: TGTGCCAGCAGCGAGGGGGTCGGGGTGGGTGGAAACACCATATATTTT
D: .; size: .; V: TRBV7-2; J: TRBJ2-1; CDR3: CASSFGLYNEQFF; DNA: TGTGCCAGCAGCTTTGGACTATACAATGAGCAGTTCTTC
D: .; size: .; V: TRBV9; J: TRBJ1-3; CDR3: CASSVGQLDSGNTIYF; DNA: TGTGCCAGCAGCGTAGGACAGTTAGACTCTGGAAACACCATATATTTT
D: TRBD1; size: .; V: TRBV6-5; J: TRBJ1-1; CDR3: CASSPPPTGAIEAFF; DNA: TGTGCCAGCAGCCCACCCCCCACAGGGGCGATTGAAGCTTTCTTT
D: TRBD1; size: once; V: TRBV5-8; J: TRBJ1-2; CDR3: CASSRDRGRYGYTF; DNA: TGTGCCAGCAGCCGGGACAGGGGACGCTATGGCTACACCTTC
D: .; size: once; V: TRBV5-3; J: TRBJ1-1; CDR3: CARSGPGRANTEAFF; DNA: TGTGCCAGAAGCGGACCGGGAAGAGCGAACACTGAAGCTTTCTTT
D: .; size: .; V: TRBV7-2; J: TRBJ1-4; CDR3: CASSLTVGTNEKLFF; DNA: TGTGCCAGCAGCCTCACTGTTGGAACTAATGAAAAACTGTTTTTT
D: TRBD2; size: .; V: TRBV19; J: TRBJ2-1; CDR3: CASRGGGPGLYNEQFF; DNA: TGTGCCAGTAGGGGCGGGGGGCCCGGGCTCTACAATGAGCAGTTCTTC
D: TRBD1; size: .; V: TRBV10-3; J: TRBJ1-1; CDR3: CAISDPRQGFTEAFF; DNA: TGTGCCATCAGTGACCCTAGACAGGGGTTTACTGAAGCTTTCTTT
D: TRBD2; size: .; V: TRBV7-2; J: TRBJ2-2; CDR3: CASSPGSSGGLTTGELFF; DNA: TGTGCCAGCAGCCCCGGCTCTAGCGGGGGGCTAACCACCGGGGAGCTGTTTTTT
D: .; size: .; V: TRBV18; J: TRBJ2-7; CDR3: CASSPRTNPLGRGGTAYEQYF; DNA: TGTGCCAGCTCACCACGTACGAATCCCCTCGGTCGGGGCGGGACAGCCTACGAGCAGTACTTC
D: .; size: .; V: TRBV5-1; J: TRBJ1-5; CDR3: CASSLGTGNQPQHF; DNA: TGCGCCAGCAGCTTGGGGACAGGCAATCAGCCCCAGCATTTT
D: TRBD2; size: .; V: TRBV7-2; J: TRBJ2-3; CDR3: CASSLGPRGSTDTQYF; DNA: TGTGCCAGCAGCTTAGGCCCGCGGGGGTCCACAGATACGCAGTATTTT
D: TRBD2; size: .; V: TRBV30; J: TRBJ2-1; CDR3: CAWSVSGGDNEQFF; DNA: TGTGCCTGGAGTGTATCCGGGGGGGACAATGAGCAGTTCTTC
D: .; size: .; V: TRBV7-9; J: TRBJ2-5; CDR3: CASSLVGQVQETQYF; DNA: TGTGCCAGCAGCTTAGTAGGCCAGGTCCAAGAGACCCAGTACTTC